This is a list of T cell receptor beta chains from one sample in a study of cytomegalovirus exposure and HLA in healthy donors. Generated by immunoSEQ multiplex PCR, the TCRdb table keeps only in-frame clones and is missing some. This table holds approximately 170,000 clones, about 70% found once. The sample taken for sequencing was PBMCs. Receptors originate from a woman in her late teens or twenties in good health and CMV-seropositive. CDR3s leave out the opening cysteine and the closing phenylalanine or tryptophan. A row's size may be missing; if present it is once, few, many or a size class.

clone_size j_call v_call cdr3_aa
few TRBJ2-4 TRBV6-1 ASELTLAKNIQY
few TRBJ2-7 TRBV6-5 ASSYSIQVRYEQY
few TRBJ2-1 TRBV28 ASSLQGSAIFGQF
- TRBJ2-1 TRBV5-1 ASSSLSGLYNEQF
- TRBJ2-2 TRBV27 ASSLAGVTTGELF
- TRBJ1-4 TRBV7-9 ASSSTGGAAKLF
- TRBJ1-5 TRBV28 ASSTYPTGIRNQPQH
- TRBJ1-1 TRBV9 ASSVAEGRAGMNTEAF
- TRBJ2-7 TRBV19 ASSIANEQY
- TRBJ2-4 TRBV28 ASTISGSDIQY
few TRBJ2-7 TRBV7-8 ASSVGAAGVYEQY
once TRBJ2-7 TRBV27 ASGSGTSYEQY
- TRBJ2-1 TRBV6-6 ASSYSSYNEQF
- TRBJ2-7 TRBV7-2 ASSYGGAGYEQY
- TRBJ2-2 TRBV18 ASSPPSLTGELF
- TRBJ1-1 TRBV6-5 ASSYQGTTEAF
- TRBJ1-6 TRBV18 ASSRGTEESLH
few TRBJ1-2 TRBV6-1 AAFQGARNYGYT
- TRBJ1-2 TRBV9 ASTGGDGVHYGYT
- TRBJ1-2 TRBV7-9 ASSSGGFDYGYT
- TRBJ1-2 TRBV18 ASSPRTGKGFGYT
few - TRBV10-3 ANSFEKAPSRSYEQY
- TRBJ2-3 TRBV11-2 ASSLGSSASTDTQY
- TRBJ2-5 TRBV28 ASSSFRGGRETQY
- TRBJ2-1 TRBV2 ASSDLGHYNEQF
- TRBJ2-4 TRBV4-1 ASSQDRRTGEDRGIQY
once TRBJ1-1 TRBV27 ASSSTGKGYMNTEAF
- TRBJ2-3 TRBV6-1 ASSEGTLDTQY
- TRBJ1-2 TRBV6-6 ASTRKTERHGYT
- TRBJ1-2 TRBV6-6 ASSYYRGDYGYT
few TRBJ1-1 TRBV5-6 ASSYYITTGRWTEAF
- TRBJ2-5 TRBV27 ASSLAPGAFEETQY
- TRBJ2-3 TRBV5-1 ASSLAVDTQY
- TRBJ1-1 TRBV6-5 ASSHMNTEAF
- TRBJ2-1 TRBV27 ASQGGGEQF
- TRBJ2-1 TRBV23-1 ASILSPRQGTNNEQF
- TRBJ2-1 TRBV14 ASSLQGRIGDNEQF
- TRBJ2-7 TRBV18 ASSPVPSGNYEQY
few TRBJ2-1 TRBV5-1 ASSPAVFASANEQF
- TRBJ2-7 TRBV11-2 ASSLGSGTRGYEQY
- TRBJ1-4 TRBV6-5 ASSVTTTNEKLF
- TRBJ1-1 TRBV28 ASSPRDRAGAF
- TRBJ2-3 TRBV10-3 AIGRDRGTDTQY
- TRBJ2-1 TRBV7-3 ASRRAGTSGDNEQF
few TRBJ1-5 TRBV6-5 ASSSTLGHHQH
- TRBJ1-4 TRBV12-2 ASRLGGGLGQGANEKLF
- TRBJ1-2 TRBV13 ATIDGTGSSYGYT
- TRBJ1-5 TRBV6-1 ASSSGRRDQPQH
- TRBJ1-1 TRBV6-6 ASRAIKGVSEAF
- TRBJ2-2 TRBV4-3 ASSPWAGETGELF
few TRBJ2-7 TRBV28 AIIGQGPTYEQY
- TRBJ2-3 TRBV5-1 ASRSAVTSTDTQY
- - TRBV4-1 ASSQWGTGVGSYEQY
- TRBJ2-5 TRBV2 ASSGQTLETQY
- TRBJ2-1 TRBV10-3 AISRDSRGDEQF
- TRBJ2-5 TRBV30 AWLSGGYRGRETQY
- TRBJ1-5 TRBV15 ATSRDYGIGGNQPQH
- TRBJ2-3 TRBV7-2 ASSLYASSGATDTQY
few TRBJ1-1 TRBV6-5 ASRLNTEAF
few TRBJ1-1 TRBV5-1 ASSLTGTEAF